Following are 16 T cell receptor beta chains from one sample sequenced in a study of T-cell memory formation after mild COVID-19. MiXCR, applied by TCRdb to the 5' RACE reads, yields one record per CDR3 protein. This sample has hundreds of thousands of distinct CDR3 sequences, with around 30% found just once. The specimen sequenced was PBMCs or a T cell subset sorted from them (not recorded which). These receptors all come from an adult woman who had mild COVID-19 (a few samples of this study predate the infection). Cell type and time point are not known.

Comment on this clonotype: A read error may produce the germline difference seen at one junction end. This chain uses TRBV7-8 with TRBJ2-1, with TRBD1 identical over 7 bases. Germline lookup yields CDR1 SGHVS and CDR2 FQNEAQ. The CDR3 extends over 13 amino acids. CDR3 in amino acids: CASGTDNYNERFF. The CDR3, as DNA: TGTGCCAGCGGGACAGATAACTACAATGAGCGGTTCTTC.

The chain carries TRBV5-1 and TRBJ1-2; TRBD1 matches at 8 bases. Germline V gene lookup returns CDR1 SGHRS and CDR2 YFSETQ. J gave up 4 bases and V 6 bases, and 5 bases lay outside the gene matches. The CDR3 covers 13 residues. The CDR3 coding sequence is TGCGCCAGCACAGGTGGACAGGGCTATGGCTACACCTTC. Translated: CASTGGQGYGYTF.

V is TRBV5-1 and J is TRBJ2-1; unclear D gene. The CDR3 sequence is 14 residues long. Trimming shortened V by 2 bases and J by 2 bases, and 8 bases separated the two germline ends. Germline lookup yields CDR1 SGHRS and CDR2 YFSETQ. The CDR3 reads CASSLGLTYNEQFF. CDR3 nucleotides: TGCGCCAGCAGCTTAGGGTTGACCTACAATGAGCAGTTCTTC.

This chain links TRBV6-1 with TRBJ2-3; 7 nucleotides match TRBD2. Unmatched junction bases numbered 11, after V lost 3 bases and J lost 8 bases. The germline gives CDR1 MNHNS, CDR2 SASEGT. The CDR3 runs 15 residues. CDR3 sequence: CASSDGRGNGATQYF. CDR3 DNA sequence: TGTGCCAGCAGTGATGGGCGGGGGAATGGTGCTACGCAGTATTTT.

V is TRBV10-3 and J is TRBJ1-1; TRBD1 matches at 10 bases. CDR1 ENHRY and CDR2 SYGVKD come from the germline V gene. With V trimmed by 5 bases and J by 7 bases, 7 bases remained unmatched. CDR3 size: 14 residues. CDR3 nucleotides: TGTGCCATCAGTCCCGGACAGGGGGGCGATGAAGCTTTCTTT. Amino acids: CAISPGQGGDEAFF.

The CDR3 DNA reads as TGTGCCTGGGACAGGGGTTGGAATCAGCCCCAGCATTTT. Its translation is CAWDRGWNQPQHF. The chain links TRBV30 to TRBJ1-5; TRBD1 agrees at 8 bases. Losses at the gene ends were 5 bases for V and 4 bases for J; bases not matched to a gene: 4. CDR3 size: 13 residues. Germline lookup yields CDR1 GTSNPN and CDR2 SVGIG (reference sequence).

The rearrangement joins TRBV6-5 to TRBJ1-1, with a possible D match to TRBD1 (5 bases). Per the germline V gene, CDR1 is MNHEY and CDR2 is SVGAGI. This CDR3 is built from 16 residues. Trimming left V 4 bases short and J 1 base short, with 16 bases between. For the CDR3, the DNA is TGTGCCAGCAGTTGGAACCGGGACTTCTCGAACACTGAAGCTTTCTTT. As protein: CASSWNRDFSNTEAFF.

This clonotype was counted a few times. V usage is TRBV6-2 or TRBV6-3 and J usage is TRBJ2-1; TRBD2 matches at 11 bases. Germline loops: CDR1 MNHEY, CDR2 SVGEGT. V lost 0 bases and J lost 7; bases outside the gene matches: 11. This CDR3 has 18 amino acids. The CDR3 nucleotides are TGTGCCAGCAGTTACTCGCGGACTAGCGGGCGGCTCACTAATGAGCAGTTCTTC. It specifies CASSYSRTSGRLTNEQFF.

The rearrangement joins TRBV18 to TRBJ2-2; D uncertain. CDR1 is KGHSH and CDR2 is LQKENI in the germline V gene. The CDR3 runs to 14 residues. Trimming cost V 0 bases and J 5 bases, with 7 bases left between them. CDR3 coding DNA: TGTGCCAGCTCACCACCTTCAGTAACCGGGGAGCTGTTTTTT. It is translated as CASSPPSVTGELFF.

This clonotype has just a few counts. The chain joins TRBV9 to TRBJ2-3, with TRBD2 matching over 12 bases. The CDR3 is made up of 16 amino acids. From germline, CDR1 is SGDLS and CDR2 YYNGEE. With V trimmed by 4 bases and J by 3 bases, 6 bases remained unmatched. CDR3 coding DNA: TGTGCCAGCAGCCCTCTAGCGGGGGGGCCAACAGATACGCAGTATTTT. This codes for CASSPLAGGPTDTQYF.

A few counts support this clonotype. The CDR3 DNA reads TGTGCCAGCAGCCAAGACGGTGCCAGGCAGTTCTTC. The encoded protein is CASSQDGARQFF. The gene calls are TRBV3-1 and TRBJ2-1; D not certain. The CDR3 totals 12 residues. Germline lookup yields CDR1 LGHDT and CDR2 YNNKEL (reference sequence). V lost 0 bases and J lost 12, with 9 bases in between.

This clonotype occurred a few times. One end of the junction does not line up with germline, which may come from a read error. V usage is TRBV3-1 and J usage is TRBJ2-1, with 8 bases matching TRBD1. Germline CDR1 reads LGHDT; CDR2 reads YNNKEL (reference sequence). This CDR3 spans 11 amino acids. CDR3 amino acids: CASSQWDRSHF. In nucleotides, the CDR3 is TGTGCCAGCAGCCAATGGGACAGGTCCCACTTC.

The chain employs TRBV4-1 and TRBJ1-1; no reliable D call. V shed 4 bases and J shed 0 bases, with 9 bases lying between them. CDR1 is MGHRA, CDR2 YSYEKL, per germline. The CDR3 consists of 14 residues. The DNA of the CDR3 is TGCGCCAGCAGCCCCCGACCGATGAACACTGAAGCTTTCTTT. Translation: CASSPRPMNTEAFF.

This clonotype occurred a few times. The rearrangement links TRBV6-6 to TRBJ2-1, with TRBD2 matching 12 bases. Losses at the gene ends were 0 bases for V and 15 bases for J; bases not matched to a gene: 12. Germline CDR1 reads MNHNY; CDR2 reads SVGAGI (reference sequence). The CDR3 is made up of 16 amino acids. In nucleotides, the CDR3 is TGTGCCAGCAGTTACTCCCCTAGCGGGAGGGCCGAGAGTTGGTTCTTC. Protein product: CASSYSPSGRAESWFF.

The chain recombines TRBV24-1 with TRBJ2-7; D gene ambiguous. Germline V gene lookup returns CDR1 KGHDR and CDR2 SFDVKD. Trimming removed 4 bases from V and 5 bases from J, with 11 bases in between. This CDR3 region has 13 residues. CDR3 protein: CATSEVGRDEQYF. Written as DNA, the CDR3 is TGTGCCACCAGTGAAGTAGGACGGGACGAGCAGTACTTC.

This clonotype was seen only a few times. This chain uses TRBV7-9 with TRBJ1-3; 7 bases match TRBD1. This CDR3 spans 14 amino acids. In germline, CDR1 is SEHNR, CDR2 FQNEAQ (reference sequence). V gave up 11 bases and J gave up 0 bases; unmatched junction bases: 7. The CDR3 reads CAGRTGSSGNTIYF. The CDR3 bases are TGTGCCGGTAGGACAGGCTCCTCTGGAAACACCATATATTTT. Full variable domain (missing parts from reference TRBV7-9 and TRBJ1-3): DTGVSQNPRHKITKRGQNVTFRCDPISEHNRLYWYRQTLGQGPEFLTYFQNEAQLEKSRLLSDRFSAERPKGSFSTLEIQRTEQGDSAMYLCAGRTGSSGNTIYFGEGSWLTVV.